The 12 T cell receptor beta chains presented below share a single source sample, sequenced in a study of T cell responses to AZD1222 COVID-19 vaccine. The data were produced by immunoSEQ multiplex PCR, yet TCRdb's version contains in-frame clones alone and is incomplete. The data contain 95,000 to 150,000 clones, roughly nine tenths of them seen just once; the ten biggest clones take up approximately 3.1%. Sequencing was performed on peripheral blood, taken on day 0 of AZD1222 vaccination. All receptors come from an adult in good health.

This chain links TRBV5-1 with TRBJ1-5, with D uncertain. Trimming cost V 1 base and J 6 bases, with 8 bases left between them. Germline V CDR1 and CDR2: SGHRS, YFSETQ. CDR3 length equals 13 residues. For the CDR3, the DNA is TGCGCCAGCAGCTTGAGGGAGGGTCAGCCCCAGCATTTT. Translating gives CASSLREGQPQHF.

The chain has TRBV9 and TRBJ2-1; D call uncertain. There are 13 residues in the CDR3. Deletions cut 2 bases from V and 7 bases from J, with 10 bases between. Per germline, CDR1 SGDLS and CDR2 YYNGEE. CDR3 nucleotide sequence: TGTGCCAGCAGCGTCGCAAAGGAGAATGAGCAGTTCTTC. This translates into CASSVAKENEQFF. The variable domain in full, with the rest retrieved from reference TRBV9 and TRBJ2-1, is DSGVTQTPKHLITATGQRVTLRCSPRSGDLSVYWYQQSLDQGLQFLIQYYNGEERAKGNILERFSAQQFPDLHSELNLSSLELGDSALYFCASSVAKENEQFFGPGTRLTVL.

The genes are TRBV27 and TRBJ2-7; D remains unclear. This CDR3 has 13 amino acids. Germline CDR1 reads MNHEY; CDR2 reads SMNVEV (reference sequence). Trimming took off 6 bases at V and 0 bases at J, with 9 bases between the two ends. DNA for the CDR3: TGTGCCAGCAGGGACGGACCCTCCTACGAGCAGTACTTC. Translation gives CASRDGPSYEQYF.

The genes are TRBV6-6 and TRBJ1-1; no reliable D call. The V gene lost 6 bases and the J gene lost 3 bases, with 2 bases spanning the gap. This CDR3 is 10 amino acids long. Germline values: CDR1 MNHNY, CDR2 SVGAGI (reference sequence). CDR3 protein: CASRDTEAFF. CDR3 nucleotides: TGTGCCAGCAGAGACACTGAAGCTTTCTTT.

This chain uses TRBV4-2 with TRBJ2-5; D uncertain. This CDR3 is 11 amino acids long. Between the trimmed V and J ends, which lost 6 bases and 5 bases, there was a span of 7 bases. Germline V gene lookup returns CDR1 LGHNA and CDR2 YNFKEQ. The CDR3 region is CASRAGETQYF. Written as DNA, the CDR3 is TGTGCCAGCAGGGCAGGCGAGACCCAGTACTTC.

This chain uses TRBV7-8 with TRBJ1-6; perhaps TRBD1 as D (5 bases). Deletions cut 1 base from V and 8 bases from J, with 15 bases between. This CDR3 is 16 amino acids long. Looked up from germline, CDR1 is SGHVS and CDR2 is FQNEAQ. The CDR3 DNA follows: TGTGCCAGCAGCTTAGAGGGACCGGGGACCTATTCACCCCTCCACTTT. As protein: CASSLEGPGTYSPLHF.

J is TRBJ2-3 and V is TRBV11-2, with TRBD2 as a possible D gene (6 bases). CDR3 size: 15 residues. Germline CDR1 SGHAT, CDR2 FQNNGV. Trimming stripped 2 bases from V and 0 bases from J, with 9 bases between. The CDR3, as DNA: TGTGCCAGCAGCTTATTAGCGGAAAGCACAGATACGCAGTATTTT. Translation: CASSLLAESTDTQYF.

The chain employs TRBV7-9 and TRBJ2-2; TRBD1 agrees at 9 bases. There are 15 residues in the CDR3. Germline CDR1 SEHNR, CDR2 FQNEAQ (reference sequence). V was pared by 6 bases and J by 5 bases, with 7 bases of the junction left unmatched. The CDR3 sequence: CASRPPGQGTGELFF. For the CDR3, the DNA is TGTGCCAGCAGGCCCCCGGGACAGGGAACCGGGGAGCTGTTTTTT.

This clone appeared once. The chain carries TRBV9 and TRBJ2-2; D is uncertain. In germline, CDR1 is SGDLS, CDR2 YYNGEE. This CDR3 is built from 14 residues. Trimming took off 3 bases at V and 7 bases at J, with 13 bases between the two ends. The CDR3 reads CASSATNLLGELFF. CDR3 coding DNA: TGTGCCAGCAGCGCCACCAACCTACTCGGGGAGCTGTTTTTT.

V and J are TRBV27 and TRBJ1-2; 9 bases are a match to TRBD1. The CDR3 consists of 15 residues. From germline, CDR1 is MNHEY and CDR2 SMNVEV (reference sequence). With V trimmed by 5 bases and J by 7 bases, 11 bases remained unmatched. CDR3 region: CASSTLGTGYFGYTF. The CDR3 DNA is TGTGCCAGCAGTACCCTGGGGACAGGGTATTTTGGCTACACCTTC.

V usage is TRBV28 and J usage is TRBJ1-4; 8 bases are shared with TRBD1. The CDR3 runs to 15 residues. Germline loops: CDR1 MDHEN, CDR2 SYDVKM. The V gene end was trimmed by 5 bases and the J gene end by 7 bases; junction bases not matched to a gene: 9. The CDR3 sequence is CASSPSGQGPEKLFF. CDR3 DNA sequence: TGTGCCAGCAGTCCCTCCGGACAGGGACCTGAAAAACTGTTTTTT.

The V call is TRBV27, the J call TRBJ2-6; D remains unclear. V was clipped by 7 bases and J by 4 bases, with 8 bases between them. CDR1 and CDR2 from the germline V gene are MNHEY and SMNVEV (reference sequence). This CDR3 has 13 residues. The CDR3 here is CASTFSGANVLTF. CDR3 in DNA: TGTGCCAGCACCTTTTCAGGGGCCAACGTCCTGACTTTC.